The rows below give T cell receptor beta chains drawn from one sample of a study of T cells in Graves' hyperthyroidism and ophthalmopathy. TCRdb re-called the multiplex PCR reads with MiXCR, one entry per CDR3 protein. This table holds 300,000 to 400,000 distinct CDR3 sequences, approximately 22% found once. Sequencing was carried out using blood. Receptors were obtained from a woman in her fifties or sixties with Graves' hyperthyroidism. Each CDR3 is given with its conserved first and last residue. A D gene is named only where the DNA matches it firmly. Not all rows give a size; the values are once, few, many and, for expanded clones, a class.

v_gene	j_gene	abundance	d_gene	CDR3nt	CDR3aa
TRBV11-2	TRBJ1-1	NA	NA	TGTGCCAGCAGCTTAGCGGAAAGAAGTGAAGCTTTCTTT	CASSLAERSEAFF
TRBV11-2	TRBJ2-6	NA	NA	TGTGCCAGCAGCTTGGGGTCGACTGGGGCCAACGTCCTGACTTTC	CASSLGSTGANVLTF
TRBV7-9	TRBJ1-1	many	NA	TGTGCCAGCAGCCCCCCCCACCCGAACACTGAAGCTTTCTTT	CASSPPHPNTEAFF
TRBV7-3	TRBJ2-5	NA	NA	TGTGCCAGCAGCCGTGGGTTCGGGGAGACCCAGTACTTC	CASSRGFGETQYF
TRBV10-1	TRBJ1-1	few	NA	TGCGCCAGCAGTGAGTCAAGGATACAAGGGGAAGCTTTCTTT	CASSESRIQGEAFF
TRBV27	TRBJ1-2	few	NA	TGTGCCAGCAGTACCGGGCTCAACTCTAACTATGGCTACACCTTC	CASSTGLNSNYGYTF
TRBV6-1	TRBJ2-5	few	TRBD2	TGTGCCACGACTAGCGGGGGGGCGGGCCAAGAGACCCAGTACTTC	CATTSGGAGQETQYF
TRBV30	TRBJ1-2	many	NA	TGTGCCTGGGAGCTTAACTATGGCTACACCTTC	CAWELNYGYTF
TRBV19	TRBJ1-6	few	NA	TGTGCCAGTAGTCCTTCACTGAACTCCTATAATTCACCCCTCCACTTT	CASSPSLNSYNSPLHF
TRBV20-1	TRBJ2-3	NA	NA	TGCAGTGCTAGATTATCAGATACGCAGTATTTT	CSARLSDTQYF
TRBV28	TRBJ2-7	many	NA	TGTGCCAGCAGTCTGGGGTCCGACATACCTCACGAGCAGTACTTC	CASSLGSDIPHEQYF
TRBV6-1	TRBJ2-7	NA	TRBD2	TGTGCCAGCAGTGCCGGGCTAGCGGGAGTGGCCAACGAGCAGTACTTC	CASSAGLAGVANEQYF
TRBV2	TRBJ1-2	many	TRBD1	TGTGCCAGTTGCCGGGACAGGGGGCGCGGGAGTTATGGCTACACCTTC	CASCRDRGRGSYGYTF
TRBV7-9	TRBJ2-3	many	TRBD2	TGTGCCAGCAGCTTAAGAGCGGGAGGGCGTACAGATACGCAGTATTTT	CASSLRAGGRTDTQYF
TRBV5-8	TRBJ2-7	few	NA	TGTGCCAGCAGCTTGGGACTAGCCGGGGGGCACGAGCAGTACTTC	CASSLGLAGGHEQYF
TRBV5-1	TRBJ2-4	few	NA	TGCGCCAGCAGCTCGTCGACAGGGAGGGAGAGGGCCAAAAACATTCAGTACTTC	CASSSSTGRERAKNIQYF
TRBV7-9	TRBJ2-7	many	TRBD1	TGTGCCAGCAGCTACGGGACAGGTTACGAGCAGTACTTC	CASSYGTGYEQYF
TRBV20-1	TRBJ2-1	many	TRBD2	TGCAGTGCTAGAGCCCCGGGACTAGCGGGTTACAATGAGCAGTTCTTC	CSARAPGLAGYNEQFF
TRBV24-1	TRBJ2-7	NA	NA	TGTGCCACCAGTGATCGGGGGACAGCCTACGAGCAGTACTTC	CATSDRGTAYEQYF
TRBV2	TRBJ1-5	few	TRBD1	TGTGCCAGCAGTCCGCCAGGGGGACGGGGCAATCAGCCCCAGCATTTT	CASSPPGGRGNQPQHF
TRBV30	TRBJ1-1	many	TRBD1	TGTGCCTGGAGTAACCGGGACAGGGGTTTGGCTTTCTTT	CAWSNRDRGLAFF
TRBV5-1	TRBJ2-3	many	NA	TGCGCCAGCAGCCCCGGTGGCTACACAGATACGCAGTATTTT	CASSPGGYTDTQYF
TRBV24-1	TRBJ1-5	many	NA	TGTGCCACCAGTGAAACAGGGCGTAGCAATCAGCCCCAGCATTTT	CATSETGRSNQPQHF